These T cell receptor beta chains were read from a single sample in a study of blood T cell repertoires in COVID-19. Clones were read by immunoSEQ multiplex PCR, and TCRdb kept only the in-frame ones, dropping some. The sample carries fewer than 60,000 clones, approximately 87% recorded once. Material for sequencing was peripheral blood. All receptors derive from a woman in her sixties or seventies with COVID-19, enrolled during active disease. Each CDR3 is given with its conserved first and last residue. D genes are given only for firm matches. Rows may omit the clone size; those that give it use once, few, many or a size class.

j_gene | v_gene | abundance | d_gene | CDR3nt | CDR3aa
TRBJ1-5 | TRBV6-2/TRBV6-3 | - | - | TGTGCCAGCAGCCGACTCGATTATCAGCCCCAGCATTTT | CASSRLDYQPQHF
TRBJ1-5 | TRBV19 | - | - | TGTGCCAGTAGTATTTTGCAGGGCAGCAATCAGCCCCAGCATTTT | CASSILQGSNQPQHF
TRBJ2-1 | TRBV6-6 | - | TRBD2 | TGTGCCAGCAGTTACTCGATTGCTAGCGGGAATGAGCAGTTCTTC | CASSYSIASGNEQFF
TRBJ1-5 | TRBV27 | - | - | TGTGCCAGCAGCTCCTCGAACCTGGGGGCGCGTCAGCCCCAGCATTTT | CASSSSNLGARQPQHF
TRBJ1-1 | TRBV6-5 | - | - | TGTGCCAGCAGCACCTTACAGGCGACCTCTGAAGCTTTCTTT | CASSTLQATSEAFF
TRBJ2-7 | TRBV18 | - | - | TGTGCCAGCTCACCGGAAAGGGAGGGACACTACGAGCAGTACTTC | CASSPEREGHYEQYF
TRBJ1-5 | TRBV27 | few | - | TGTGCCAGCAGTTTAGGCGGAGGGAATCAGCCCCAGCATTTT | CASSLGGGNQPQHF
TRBJ1-6 | TRBV28 | once | - | TGTGCCAGCAGTTTGAGTTTAGCTAATTCACCCCTCCACTTT | CASSLSLANSPLHF
TRBJ1-5 | TRBV2 | - | TRBD1 | TGTGCCAGCAGAGGACAGGGGATCTATCAGCCCCAGCATTTT | CASRGQGIYQPQHF
TRBJ2-7 | TRBV2 | - | - | TGTGCCGGACGAGGGATTTATTCGGTGGGCGAGCAGTACTTC | CAGRGIYSVGEQYF
TRBJ2-7 | TRBV18 | once | - | TGTGCCAGCTCAGCCGGCGGCTGGGAGCAGTACTTC | CASSAGGWEQYF
TRBJ2-1 | TRBV7-9 | - | TRBD1 | TGTGCCAGCAGCCTCGGACAGGCTAACTACAATGAGCAGTTCTTC | CASSLGQANYNEQFF
TRBJ1-6 | TRBV2 | - | - | TGTGCCAGCAGAACTGACAGTACCTATAATTCACCCCTCCACTTT | CASRTDSTYNSPLHF
TRBJ2-3 | TRBV13 | - | - | TGTGCCAGCAGCTACCGGACAGCCAAAAGCACAGATACGCAGTATTTT | CASSYRTAKSTDTQYF
TRBJ2-1 | TRBV18 | - | - | TGTGCCAGCTCACGGCGGGACAGTTCTTTCCTGACGTTAAACAATGAGCAGTTCTTC | CASSRRDSSFLTLNNEQFF
TRBJ2-7 | TRBV29-1 | - | TRBD2 | TGCAGCGTTTGCCTACTAGCGGGAGTGTACGAGCAGTACTTC | CSVCLLAGVYEQYF
TRBJ2-5 | TRBV4-1 | - | - | TGCGCCAGCAGCCAAGAAAGGGGGACGGAGACCCAGTACTTC | CASSQERGTETQYF
TRBJ2-2 | TRBV14 | - | - | TGTGCCAGCAGCCAAGAACTAGTAGGCACCGGGGAGCTGTTTTTT | CASSQELVGTGELFF
TRBJ2-3 | TRBV7-3 | - | - | TGTGCCAGCAGCCCTCAGGGGGATACGCAGTATTTT | CASSPQGDTQYF
TRBJ2-7 | TRBV28 | few | - | TGTGCCAGCAGCCACTCCTACGAGCAGTACTTC | CASSHSYEQYF
TRBJ2-1 | TRBV7-8 | - | TRBD2 | TGTGCCAGCAGCCCGTTAGCGGGAGGAAGGTACAATGAGCAGTTCTTC | CASSPLAGGRYNEQFF
TRBJ2-1 | TRBV2 | - | TRBD2 | TGTGCCAGCAAGTTGGGGACTAGCTTGCATGAGCAGTTCTTC | CASKLGTSLHEQFF
TRBJ2-6 | TRBV14 | - | TRBD1 | TGTGCCAGCAGCCACTTCCGGGACAGACTCAGCTCTGGGGCCAACGTCCTGACTTTC | CASSHFRDRLSSGANVLTF
TRBJ2-7 | TRBV11-2 | - | - | TGTGCCAGCAGCTTTATTAACGAGCAGTACTTC | CASSFINEQYF
TRBJ1-2 | TRBV5-1 | once | - | TGCGCCAGCAGCTTGGCTTCGGTGGACTACTATGGCTACACCTTC | CASSLASVDYYGYTF
TRBJ1-2 | TRBV13 | few | TRBD1 | TGTGCCAGCAGCCTAAGGGCGGGACAGGGGCCCTATGGCTACACCTTC | CASSLRAGQGPYGYTF
TRBJ1-2 | TRBV2 | once | - | TGTGCCAGCCGGAACTCGGGGAACTATGGCTACACCTTC | CASRNSGNYGYTF
TRBJ2-1 | TRBV28 | - | TRBD2 | TGTGCCAGCAGTTCGATCACTAGCGGGGCCTACAATGAGCAGTTCTTC | CASSSITSGAYNEQFF
TRBJ2-1 | TRBV14 | - | TRBD2 | TGTGCCAGCAGCCCGGCGGGAGTGGGGGAGCAGTTCTTC | CASSPAGVGEQFF
TRBJ2-1 | TRBV5-4 | - | TRBD2 | TGTGCCAGCAGCTTGAGACTAGCGGGAGCTAACAATGAGCAGTTCTTC | CASSLRLAGANNEQFF
TRBJ1-1 | TRBV3-1/TRBV3-2 | - | - | TGTGCCAGCAGCTGGACACTGAACACTGAAGCTTTCTTT | CASSWTLNTEAFF
TRBJ2-7 | TRBV18 | few | TRBD1 | TGTGCCAGCTCAACTACAGGGGGCGCCCACGAGCAGTACTTC | CASSTTGGAHEQYF
TRBJ2-3 | TRBV6-5 | - | - | TGTGCCAGCAGAAACAGGGGCACAGATACGCAGTATTTT | CASRNRGTDTQYF
TRBJ1-2 | TRBV9 | once | - | TGTGCCAGCAGCGTAGGGGCGGGGGCTAACTATGGCTACACCTTC | CASSVGAGANYGYTF
TRBJ2-7 | TRBV10-3 | once | - | TGTGCCATCAGTGACTCGGGACTGCGGTCGAGGAACGAGCAGTACTTC | CAISDSGLRSRNEQYF
TRBJ1-5 | TRBV19 | - | TRBD1 | TGTGCCAGTAGTATGGTGCTCAGGGGGAGGCCCCAGCATTTT | CASSMVLRGRPQHF
TRBJ1-5 | TRBV6-5 | - | - | TGTGCCAGCAGTCCGATGGGGGGGCTCAATCAGCCCCAGCATTTT | CASSPMGGLNQPQHF
TRBJ2-1 | TRBV6-4 | - | TRBD2 | TGTGCCAGCTCTTCTAGCGGAGGTTACAATGAGCAGTTCTTC | CASSSSGGYNEQFF
TRBJ2-7 | TRBV19 | few | TRBD1 | TGTGCCAGTAGTAAGGCCGGGACAGGAGCCTACGAGCAGTACTTC | CASSKAGTGAYEQYF
TRBJ1-2 | TRBV29-1 | few | - | TGCAGCGTTACCGCGGGGGTCCACTATGGCTACACCTTC | CSVTAGVHYGYTF
TRBJ2-7 | TRBV6-5 | once | TRBD1 | TGTGCCAGCAGCGGGGACAGGGTGTTCGACGAGCAGTACTTC | CASSGDRVFDEQYF
TRBJ2-7 | TRBV6-5 | - | TRBD2 | TGTGCCAGCAGTTACTTGCGGGAGAGGTACGAGCAGTACTTC | CASSYLRERYEQYF
TRBJ1-4 | TRBV25-1 | - | - | TGTGCCAGCAGTGCGAGGACAAGCAATGAAAAACTGTTTTTT | CASSARTSNEKLFF
TRBJ2-7 | TRBV6-1 | - | TRBD2 | TGTGCCAGCAGTGAAATAGAGCGGGAGTTCAATCTAGCTAAGGGGCAGTACTTC | CASSEIEREFNLAKGQYF
TRBJ2-5 | TRBV9 | - | TRBD1 | TGTGCCAGCAGCGTAGTAGGACAGGGGGGGACCCAGTACTTC | CASSVVGQGGTQYF
TRBJ1-4 | TRBV4-2 | - | - | TGTGCCAGCAGCCAATTTGGGTCTGGAGCGAGGAACGAAAAACTGTTTTTT | CASSQFGSGARNEKLFF